Listed below are T cell receptor beta chains from one sample, sequenced in a study of regulatory T cells in long-lasting Graves disease. A single record per CDR3 protein comes from TCRdb applying MiXCR to the multiplex PCR reads. The sample consists of around 320,000 distinct CDR3 sequences, over 15% of them appearing once. The same data also contributed to another study, on T cells in Graves' hyperthyroidism and ophthalmopathy.

The source material was peripheral blood mononuclear cells (PBMCs), sampled at new diagnosis, from a patient treated with antithyroid drugs. The receptor source for this set is a man aged 40-49 years with Graves disease. The CDR3 runs from the conserved cysteine through the conserved F or W. The order of the fields is V gene, CDR3 protein.

V gene: TRBV18; CDR3 protein: CASSPGAQPQHF
V gene: TRBV20-1; CDR3 protein: CSASLIPGGEYEQYF
V gene: TRBV7-2; CDR3 protein: CASSLAPDRLDTQYF
V gene: TRBV13; CDR3 protein: CASSLGLGASGGYEQYF
V gene: TRBV19; CDR3 protein: CASRVKGDTDTQYF
V gene: TRBV20-1; CDR3 protein: CSGTEGNTIYF
V gene: TRBV7-2; CDR3 protein: CASARVNQPQHF
V gene: TRBV15; CDR3 protein: CATSNYGTTGELFF
V gene: TRBV5-1; CDR3 protein: CASRRVLNTEAFF
V gene: TRBV4-1; CDR3 protein: CASSRTGSADTEAFF
V gene: TRBV28; CDR3 protein: CASNRPLGGQYSNQPQHF
V gene: TRBV28; CDR3 protein: CASSPRLLRTEAFF
V gene: TRBV30; CDR3 protein: CAWSVASGYNEQFF
V gene: TRBV20-1; CDR3 protein: CSARDPGQAPEKLFF
V gene: TRBV7-2; CDR3 protein: CASSFYRDGGTDTQYF
V gene: TRBV6-8; CDR3 protein: CATAFQESSGNTIYF
V gene: TRBV27; CDR3 protein: CASRAFRTGGIEAFF
V gene: TRBV2; CDR3 protein: CASSYTAEAFF
V gene: TRBV20-1; CDR3 protein: CSARAGYTYGYTF
V gene: TRBV28; CDR3 protein: CASSTDWTGNIWELSSYEQYF
V gene: TRBV6-1; CDR3 protein: CASKKGLGTDTQYF
V gene: TRBV6-1; CDR3 protein: CASRPAGGPDTQYF
V gene: TRBV6-1; CDR3 protein: CASSPRHSNQPQHF
V gene: TRBV4-1; CDR3 protein: CASDGGINTDTQYF
V gene: TRBV9; CDR3 protein: CASSVGVNRGYTGELFF
V gene: TRBV7-2; CDR3 protein: CASSLVGDQPQHF
V gene: TRBV3-1; CDR3 protein: CASSAGLAVSTDTQYF
V gene: TRBV10-3; CDR3 protein: CAIRPGNQGTTGELFF
V gene: TRBV9; CDR3 protein: CASSADRDHNEQFF